These T cell receptor beta chains were read from a single sample in a study of T cell responses to AZD1222 COVID-19 vaccine. Profiling relied on immunoSEQ multiplex PCR, and the TCRdb table lists in-frame clones only, not all of them. The sample has over 110,000 clones, 93% seen once. The specimen was peripheral blood, collected on day 0 of AZD1222 vaccination. These receptors were collected from an adult in good health. CDR3s include the opening cysteine and the closing phenylalanine or tryptophan.

TRBV15 | CATSRERRGLEKLFF
TRBV6-2/TRBV6-3 | CASSLDRGSYEQYF
TRBV2 | CASREQGRIGVMVPYEQYF
TRBV4-3 | CASSRGHRSYEQYF
TRBV7-7 | CASSLRTSGPNTGELFF
TRBV3-1/TRBV3-2 | CASSQFRLVPAKNIQYF
TRBV4-1 | CASSPNRGGYTEAFF
TRBV18 | CASSLDLYEQYF
TRBV6-5 | CASSQQGASGNTIYF
TRBV7-2 | CASSQAGAPSGANVLTF